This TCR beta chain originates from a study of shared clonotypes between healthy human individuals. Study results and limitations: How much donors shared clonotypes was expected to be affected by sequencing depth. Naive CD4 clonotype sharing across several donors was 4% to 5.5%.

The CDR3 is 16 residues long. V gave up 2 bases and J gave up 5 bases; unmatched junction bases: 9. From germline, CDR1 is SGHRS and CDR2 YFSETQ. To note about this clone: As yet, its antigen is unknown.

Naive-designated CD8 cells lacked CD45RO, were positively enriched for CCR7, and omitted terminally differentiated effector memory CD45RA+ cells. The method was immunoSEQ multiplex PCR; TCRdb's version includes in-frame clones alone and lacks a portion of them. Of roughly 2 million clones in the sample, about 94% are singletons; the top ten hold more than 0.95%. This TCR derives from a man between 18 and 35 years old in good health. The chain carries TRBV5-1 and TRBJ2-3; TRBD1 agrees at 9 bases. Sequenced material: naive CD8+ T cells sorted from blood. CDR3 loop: CASSFAGQGMGDTQYF. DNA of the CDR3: TGCGCCAGCAGCTTTGCAGGACAGGGGATGGGAGATACGCAGTATTTT.